These 16 T cell receptor beta chains were sequenced from one sample in a study of T cell repertoires in cytomegalovirus infection. Their specific antigens are unknown. MiXCR, applied by TCRdb to the reads, yields one record per CDR3 protein. The sample has about 740,000 distinct CDR3 sequences; 30% to 35% are singletons. The sample in question was cultured PBMCs, obtained from culture after CMV antigen stimulation. Receptors were obtained from a human donor in good health (CMV status not recorded). Some clones in this sample may be carry-over from other donors' samples.

Many counts were recorded for this clonotype. The V gene is TRBV20-1, the J gene TRBJ2-3; 11 bases are shared with TRBD2. Losses at the gene ends were 6 bases for V and 2 bases for J; bases not matched to a gene: 7. The CDR3 length is 15 residues. Germline V gene sequence: CDR1 DFQATT, CDR2 SNEGSKA (reference sequence). This chain's CDR3 is CSATLAGAVTDTQYF. In nucleotides, the CDR3 is TGCAGTGCCACACTAGCGGGGGCCGTCACAGATACGCAGTATTTT.

This clonotype was detected only a few times. J is TRBJ2-7 and V is TRBV11-3, with TRBD1 as a possible D gene (5 bases). V was pared by 1 base and J by 3 bases, with 10 bases between. The V gene's germline CDR1 is SGHNT and CDR2 YENEEA. The CDR3 totals 14 residues. The CDR3 loop is CASSLGQGHYEQYF. The CDR3 bases are TGTGCCAGCAGCTTAGGCCAGGGTCACTACGAGCAGTACTTC. Based on the CDR3 plus reference TRBV11-3 and TRBJ2-7, the full variable domain is EAGVVQSPRYKIIEKKQPVAFWCNPISGHNTLYWYLQNLGQGPELLIRYENEEAVDDSQLPKDRFSAERLKGVDSTLKIQPAELGDSAVYLCASSLGQGHYEQYFGPGTRLTVT.

This chain joins TRBV12-3 or TRBV12-4 and TRBJ2-1; tentatively, D is TRBD2 (5 bases). CDR3 length equals 15 residues. Trimming left V 7 bases short and J 0 bases short, with 13 bases between. The DNA for the CDR3 is TGTGCCAGCATCCTTAGCGCACGCTCCTACAATGAGCAGTTCTTC. The encoded protein is CASILSARSYNEQFF.

The rearrangement joins TRBV27 to TRBJ2-7, with 12 positions matching TRBD2. Trimming cost V 2 bases and J 4 bases; bases outside gene matches: 6. The germline V gene has CDR1 MNHEY and CDR2 SMNVEV (reference sequence). This CDR3 has 16 residues. CDR3 DNA: TGTGCCAGCAGTTTAGGGCTAGCGGGAGGGGTTTACGAGCAGTACTTC. Translated: CASSLGLAGGVYEQYF.

This clonotype has more than one count but fewer than ten. This sequence joins TRBV7-4 and TRBJ2-7; 7 positions agree with TRBD1. The germline gives CDR1 SGHVT, CDR2 SQSDAQ. CDR3 length: 15 amino acids. V was clipped by 4 bases and J by 3 bases; unmatched bases: 9. DNA of the CDR3: TGTGCCAGCAGCTCGGAAGGGACAGTCATCTACGAGCAGTACTTC. Its protein product is CASSSEGTVIYEQYF.

This clonotype has more than one count but fewer than ten. This rearrangement joins TRBV12-3 or TRBV12-4 to TRBJ1-2, with a possible D match to TRBD1 (5 bases). The V end was cut by 6 bases, the J end by 3 bases, with 14 bases between. The CDR3 sequence is 14 residues long. The CDR3 bases are TGTGCCAGCAGGAGAAGTGGGACCTACTATGGCTACACCTTC. The encoded protein is CASRRSGTYYGYTF.

Many counts were recorded for this clonotype. The V call is TRBV7-2, the J call TRBJ2-1; tentatively, D is TRBD1 or TRBD2 (5 bases each). CDR1 is SGHTA, CDR2 FQGNSA, per germline. V was clipped by 4 bases and J by 6 bases, with 16 bases between them. This CDR3 comprises 15 residues. CDR3 sequence: CASSSGTRIINEQFF. DNA for the CDR3: TGTGCCAGCAGCTCCGGGACGAGGATAATCAATGAGCAGTTCTTC.

The chain has TRBV20-1 and TRBJ2-5; TRBD2 aligns across 9 bases. The CDR3 covers 16 residues. Per germline, CDR1 DFQATT and CDR2 SNEGSKA (reference sequence). J gave up 5 bases and V 3 bases, and 13 bases lay outside the gene matches. The CDR3 reads CSASFSSGTYGETQYF. As DNA, the CDR3 is TGCAGTGCTAGTTTCTCTAGCGGGACATACGGGGAGACCCAGTACTTC.

V is TRBV20-1 and J is TRBJ2-4; D is perhaps TRBD2 (7 bases). Germline loops: CDR1 DFQATT, CDR2 SNEGSKA (reference sequence). The CDR3 totals 14 residues. Trimming pared 5 bases from V and 7 bases from J, leaving 18 bases between. The CDR3 loop reads CSAPTKGGGNIQYF. For the CDR3, the DNA is TGCAGTGCTCCTACGAAAGGGGGAGGGAACATTCAGTACTTC.

This CDR3 reads CASSAKDRGLNQPQHF. CDR3 coding DNA: TGTGCCAGCAGTGCCAAGGACAGGGGCCTAAATCAGCCCCAGCATTTT. The chain uses TRBV6-6 and TRBJ1-5; 9 bases agree with TRBD1. V lost 5 bases and J lost 4; bases outside the gene matches: 9. CDR3 length: 16 amino acids. Germline-derived CDR1 and CDR2 are MNHNY and SVGAGI (reference sequence).

The chain combines TRBV20-1 with TRBJ1-5, with 7 bases that match TRBD1. Germline CDR1 is DFQATT and CDR2 is SNEGSKA (reference sequence). The V and J ends lost 5 bases and 1 base, in that order; junction bases with no gene match: 5. The CDR3 has 14 amino acids. CDR3: CSAARGGSNQPQHF. The CDR3, as DNA: TGCAGTGCTGCCAGGGGGGGAAGCAATCAGCCCCAGCATTTT.

J is TRBJ2-2 and V is TRBV10-3; D possibly corresponds to TRBD1 (5 bases). CDR3 length: 12 residues. V dropped 8 bases and J dropped 7 bases, with 11 bases sitting between them. CDR1 and CDR2 from the germline V gene are ENHRY and SYGVKD. The CDR3 DNA is TGTGCCATCGGGGCAAGAGTCGGGGAGCTGTTTTTT. This gives the protein CAIGARVGELFF.

The chain carries TRBV2 and TRBJ1-6; maybe TRBD1 (6 bases). This CDR3 contains 15 residues. V was shortened by 10 bases and J by 7 bases, with 20 bases between the two germline ends. CDR1 is SNHLY, CDR2 FYNNEI, per germline. The CDR3 spells CATEGPQGRNSPLHF. The CDR3 coding sequence is TGTGCCACCGAGGGCCCACAGGGCCGCAATTCACCCCTCCACTTT.

In this sample, this clonotype turned up a few times. The chain uses TRBV4-1 and TRBJ2-7, with D maybe TRBD2 (6 bases). Germline V gives CDR1 MGHRA, CDR2 YSYEKL. The CDR3 length is 14 residues. Deletions cut 4 bases from V and 4 bases from J, with 14 bases between. CDR3 protein: CASSLTGLGYEQYF. The CDR3 coding sequence is TGCGCCAGCAGCCTCACGGGACTCGGATACGAGCAGTACTTC.

The chain joins TRBV19 to TRBJ2-1, with TRBD2 identical over 9 bases. V was clipped by 4 bases and J by 4 bases; unmatched bases: 2. This CDR3 contains 14 residues. Looked up from germline, CDR1 is LNHDA and CDR2 is SQIVND (reference sequence). CDR3 region: CASSSGGDYNEQFF. As DNA, the CDR3 is TGTGCCAGTAGTAGCGGGGGGGATTACAATGAGCAGTTCTTC.

The CDR3 DNA reads TGTGCCACCAGATCCCGACAGACTGAAGCTTTCTTT. The encoded protein is CATRSRQTEAFF. The rearrangement uses TRBV15 and TRBJ1-1, with D perhaps TRBD1 (5 bases). This CDR3 comprises 12 residues. Trimming took off 6 bases at V and 5 bases at J, with 10 bases between the two ends. CDR1 and CDR2 (germline): LNHNV, YYDKDF (reference sequence).